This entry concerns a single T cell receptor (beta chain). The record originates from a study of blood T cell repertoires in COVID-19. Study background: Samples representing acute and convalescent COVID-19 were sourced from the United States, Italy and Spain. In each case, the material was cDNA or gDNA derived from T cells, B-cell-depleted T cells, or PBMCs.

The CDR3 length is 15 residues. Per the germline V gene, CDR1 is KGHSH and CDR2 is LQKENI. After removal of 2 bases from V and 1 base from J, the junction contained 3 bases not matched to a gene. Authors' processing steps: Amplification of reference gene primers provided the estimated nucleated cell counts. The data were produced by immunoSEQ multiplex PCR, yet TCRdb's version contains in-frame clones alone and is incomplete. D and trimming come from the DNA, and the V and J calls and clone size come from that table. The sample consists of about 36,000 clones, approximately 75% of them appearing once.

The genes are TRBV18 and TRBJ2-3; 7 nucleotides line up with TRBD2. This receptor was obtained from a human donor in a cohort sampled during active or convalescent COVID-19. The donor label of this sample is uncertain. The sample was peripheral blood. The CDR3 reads CASSPGGLGTDTQYF. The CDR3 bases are TGTGCCAGCTCACCAGGTGGACTAGGCACAGATACGCAGTATTTT. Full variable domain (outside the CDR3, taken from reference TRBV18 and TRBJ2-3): NAGVMQNPRHLVRRRGQEARLRCSPMKGHSHVYWYRQLPEEGLKFMVYLQKENIIDESGMPKERFSAEFPKEGPSILRIQQVVRGDSAAYFCASSPGGLGTDTQYFGPGTRLTVL.